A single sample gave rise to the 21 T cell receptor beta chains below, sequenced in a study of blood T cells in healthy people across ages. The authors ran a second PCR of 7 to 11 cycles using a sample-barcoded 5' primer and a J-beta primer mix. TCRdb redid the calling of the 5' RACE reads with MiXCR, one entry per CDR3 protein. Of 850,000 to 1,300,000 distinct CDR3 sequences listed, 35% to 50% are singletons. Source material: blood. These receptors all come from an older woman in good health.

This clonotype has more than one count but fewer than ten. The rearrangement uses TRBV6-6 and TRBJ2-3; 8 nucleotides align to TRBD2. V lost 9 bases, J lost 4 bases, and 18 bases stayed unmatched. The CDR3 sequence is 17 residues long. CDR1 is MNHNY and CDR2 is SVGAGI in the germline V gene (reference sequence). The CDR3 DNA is TGTGCCAGTAGGGGAGGGGACGCGGGAGGTGCCTCAGATACGCAGTATTTT. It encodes CASRGGDAGGASDTQYF.

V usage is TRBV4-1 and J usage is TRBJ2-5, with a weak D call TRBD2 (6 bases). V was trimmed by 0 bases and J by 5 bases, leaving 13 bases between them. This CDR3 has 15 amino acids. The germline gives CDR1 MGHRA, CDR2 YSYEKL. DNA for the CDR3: TGCGCCAGCAGCCAAGATAAAGTGGAGGGGGAGACCCAGTACTTC. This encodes CASSQDKVEGETQYF.

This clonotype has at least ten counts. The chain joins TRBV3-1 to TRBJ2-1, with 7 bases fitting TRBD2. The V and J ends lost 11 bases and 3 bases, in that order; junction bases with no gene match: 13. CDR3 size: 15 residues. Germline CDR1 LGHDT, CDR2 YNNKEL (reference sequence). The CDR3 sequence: CASSDRGSVYNEQFF. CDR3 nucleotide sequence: TGTGCCTCCTCGGACCGCGGGAGTGTCTACAATGAGCAGTTCTTC.

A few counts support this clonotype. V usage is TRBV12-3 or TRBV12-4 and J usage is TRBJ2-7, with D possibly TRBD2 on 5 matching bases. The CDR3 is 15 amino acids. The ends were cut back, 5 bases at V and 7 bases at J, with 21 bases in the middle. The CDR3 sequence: CASSPFLAGYNEQYF. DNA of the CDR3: TGTGCCAGCAGTCCCTTCCTAGCCGGATACAATGAGCAGTACTTC.

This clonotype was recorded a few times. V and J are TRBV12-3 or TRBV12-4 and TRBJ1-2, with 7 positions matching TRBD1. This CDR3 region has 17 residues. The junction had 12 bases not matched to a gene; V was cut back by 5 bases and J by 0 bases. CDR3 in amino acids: CASSPRTGGDPNYGYTF. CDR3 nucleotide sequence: TGTGCCAGCAGTCCCCGGACAGGAGGGGATCCTAACTATGGCTACACCTTC.

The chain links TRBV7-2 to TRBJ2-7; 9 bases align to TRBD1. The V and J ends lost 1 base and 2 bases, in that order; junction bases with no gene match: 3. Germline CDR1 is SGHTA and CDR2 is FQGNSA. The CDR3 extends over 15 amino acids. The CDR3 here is CASSLGWTGAYEQYF. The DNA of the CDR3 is TGTGCCAGCAGCTTAGGTTGGACAGGGGCCTACGAGCAGTACTTC.

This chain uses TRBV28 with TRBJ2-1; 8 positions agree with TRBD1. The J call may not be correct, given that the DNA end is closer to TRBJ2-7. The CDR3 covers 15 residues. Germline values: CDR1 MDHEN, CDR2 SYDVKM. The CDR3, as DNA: TGTGCCAGCTCTCCACCCGACAGGGGTAGCTACGAGCAGTACTTC. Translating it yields CASSPPDRGSYEQYF.

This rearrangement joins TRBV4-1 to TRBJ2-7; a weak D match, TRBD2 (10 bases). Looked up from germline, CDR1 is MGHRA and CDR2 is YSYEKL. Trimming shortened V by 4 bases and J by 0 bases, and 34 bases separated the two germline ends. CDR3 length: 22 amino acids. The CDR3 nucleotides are TGCGCCAGCAGCCCCCGGGACAGGGTCCCTTTGGTAGCGGGAGGCAGCTCCTACGAGCAGTACTTC. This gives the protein CASSPRDRVPLVAGGSSYEQYF.

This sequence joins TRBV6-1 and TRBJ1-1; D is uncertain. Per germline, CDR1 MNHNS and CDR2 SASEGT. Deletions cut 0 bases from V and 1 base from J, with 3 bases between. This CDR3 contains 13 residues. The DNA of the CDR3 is TGTGCCAGCAGTGAAGCAGAGAACACTGAAGCTTTCTTT. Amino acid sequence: CASSEAENTEAFF.

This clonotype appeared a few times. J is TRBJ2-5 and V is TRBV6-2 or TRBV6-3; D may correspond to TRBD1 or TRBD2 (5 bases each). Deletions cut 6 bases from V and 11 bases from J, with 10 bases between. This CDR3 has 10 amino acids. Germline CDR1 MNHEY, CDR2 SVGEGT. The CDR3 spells CASSHGTQYF. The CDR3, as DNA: TGTGCCAGCAGCCACGGGACGCAGTACTTC.

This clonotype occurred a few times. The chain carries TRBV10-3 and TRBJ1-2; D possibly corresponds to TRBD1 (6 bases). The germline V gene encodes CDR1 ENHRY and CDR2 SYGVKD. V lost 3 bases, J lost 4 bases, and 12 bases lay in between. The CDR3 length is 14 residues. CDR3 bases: TGTGCCATCAGTGATAAACCAGGGGCCTATGGCTACACCTTC. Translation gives CAISDKPGAYGYTF.

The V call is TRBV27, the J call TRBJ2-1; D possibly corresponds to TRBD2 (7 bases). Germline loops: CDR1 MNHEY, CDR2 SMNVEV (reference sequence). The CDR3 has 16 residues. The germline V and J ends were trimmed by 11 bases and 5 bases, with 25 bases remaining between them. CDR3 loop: CAGRNPRGLKNNEQFF. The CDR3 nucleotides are TGTGCCGGCCGAAACCCCAGGGGACTAAAGAACAATGAGCAGTTCTTC.

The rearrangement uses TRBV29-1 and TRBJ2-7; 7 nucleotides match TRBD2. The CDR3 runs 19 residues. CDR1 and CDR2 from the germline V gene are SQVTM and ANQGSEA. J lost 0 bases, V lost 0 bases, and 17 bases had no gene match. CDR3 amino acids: CSVEDRGGSINGVSYEQYF. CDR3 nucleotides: TGCAGCGTTGAAGATCGGGGAGGGAGTATCAATGGGGTCTCCTACGAGCAGTACTTC.

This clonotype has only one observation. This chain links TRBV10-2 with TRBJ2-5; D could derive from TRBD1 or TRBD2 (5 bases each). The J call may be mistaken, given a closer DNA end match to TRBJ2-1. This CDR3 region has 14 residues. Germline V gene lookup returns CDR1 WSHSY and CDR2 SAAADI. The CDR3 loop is CASRSSGTQETQFF. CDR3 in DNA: TGCGCCAGCAGGAGTAGTGGGACCCAAGAGACCCAGTTCTTC.

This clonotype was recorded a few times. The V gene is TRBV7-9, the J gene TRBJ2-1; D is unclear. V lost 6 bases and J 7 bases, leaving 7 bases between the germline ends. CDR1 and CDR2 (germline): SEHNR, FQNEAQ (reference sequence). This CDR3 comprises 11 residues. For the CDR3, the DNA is TGTGCCAGCAGACGGGTTAATGAGCAGTTCTTC. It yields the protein CASRRVNEQFF.

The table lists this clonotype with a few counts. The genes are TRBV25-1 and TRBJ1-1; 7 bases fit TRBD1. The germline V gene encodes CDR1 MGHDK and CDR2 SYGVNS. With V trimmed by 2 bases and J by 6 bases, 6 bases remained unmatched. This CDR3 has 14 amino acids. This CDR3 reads CASSEPTGRAEAFF. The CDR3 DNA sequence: TGTGCCAGCAGTGAACCGACAGGGAGAGCTGAAGCTTTCTTT.

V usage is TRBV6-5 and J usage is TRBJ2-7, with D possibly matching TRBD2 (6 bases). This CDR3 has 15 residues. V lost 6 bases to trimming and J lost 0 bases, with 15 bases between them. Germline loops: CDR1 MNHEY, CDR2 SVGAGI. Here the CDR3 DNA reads TGTGCCAGCAGCGACGGAGGGGTGTCCTCCTACGAGCAGTACTTC. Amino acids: CASSDGGVSSYEQYF.

The CDR3 region is CSATRDQYQPQHF. The CDR3 coding sequence is TGCAGTGCAACCCGGGATCAATATCAGCCCCAGCATTTT. The chain employs TRBV20-1 and TRBJ1-5; unclear D gene. The CDR3 extends over 13 amino acids. Trimming removed 6 bases at V and 5 bases at J, with 14 bases between. Germline V CDR1 and CDR2: DFQATT, SNEGSKA (reference sequence).

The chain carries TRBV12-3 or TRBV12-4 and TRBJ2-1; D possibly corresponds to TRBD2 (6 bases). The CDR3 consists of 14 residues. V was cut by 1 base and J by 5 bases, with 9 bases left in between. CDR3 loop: CASSLDSGHNEQFF. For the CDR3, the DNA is TGTGCCAGCAGTTTAGATAGCGGCCACAATGAGCAGTTCTTC.

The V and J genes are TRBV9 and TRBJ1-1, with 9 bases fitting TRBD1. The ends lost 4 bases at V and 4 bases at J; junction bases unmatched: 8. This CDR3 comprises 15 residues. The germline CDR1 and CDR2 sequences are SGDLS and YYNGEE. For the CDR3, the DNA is TGTGCCAGCAGCCTCATAGAGGGACAGGGCACTGAAGCTTTCTTT. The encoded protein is CASSLIEGQGTEAFF. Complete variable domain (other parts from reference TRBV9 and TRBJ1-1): DSGVTQTPKHLITATGQRVTLRCSPRSGDLSVYWYQQSLDQGLQFLIQYYNGEERAKGNILERFSAQQFPDLHSELNLSSLELGDSALYFCASSLIEGQGTEAFFGQGTRLTVV.

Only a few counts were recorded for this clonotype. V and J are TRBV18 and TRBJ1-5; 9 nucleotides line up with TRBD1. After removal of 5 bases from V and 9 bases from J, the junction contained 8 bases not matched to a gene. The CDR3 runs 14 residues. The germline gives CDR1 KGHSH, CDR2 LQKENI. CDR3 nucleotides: TGTGCCAGCTCAGGGACAGGGCCAGTCGGGCCCCAGCATTTT. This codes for CASSGTGPVGPQHF.